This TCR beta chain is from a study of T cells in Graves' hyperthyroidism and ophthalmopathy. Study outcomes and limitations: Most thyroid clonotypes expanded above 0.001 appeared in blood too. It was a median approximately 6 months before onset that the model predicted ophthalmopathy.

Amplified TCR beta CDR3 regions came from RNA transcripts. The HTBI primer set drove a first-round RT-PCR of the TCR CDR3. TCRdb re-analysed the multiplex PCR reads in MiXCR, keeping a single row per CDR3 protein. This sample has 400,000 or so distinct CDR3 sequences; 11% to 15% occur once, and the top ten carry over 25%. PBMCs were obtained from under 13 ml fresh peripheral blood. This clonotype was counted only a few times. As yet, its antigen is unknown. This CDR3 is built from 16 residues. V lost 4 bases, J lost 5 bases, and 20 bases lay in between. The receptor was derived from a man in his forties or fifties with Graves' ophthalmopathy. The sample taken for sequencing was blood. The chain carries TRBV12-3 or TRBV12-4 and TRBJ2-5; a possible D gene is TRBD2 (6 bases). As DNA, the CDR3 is TGTGCCAGCAGTTCCTGGGGCGGGAAGAGTGGGGAGACCCAGTACTTC. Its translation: CASSSWGGKSGETQYF.